Presented here are 24 T cell receptor beta chains from one specimen sequenced in a study of cytotoxic CD8 clonotypes in ibrutinib-treated CLL. Profiling relied on immunoSEQ multiplex PCR, and the TCRdb table lists in-frame clones only, not all of them. Altogether 250,000 or so clones are present, 70% being singletons, with the ten largest covering approximately 15%. The starting material was PBMCs, obtained after 24 months of ibrutinib treatment. All receptors come from a human donor with chronic lymphocytic leukemia.

The rearrangement links TRBV4-3 to TRBJ2-3; 7 nucleotides match TRBD2. The CDR3 runs to 17 residues. Losses at the gene ends were 5 bases for V and 2 bases for J; bases not matched to a gene: 13. CDR1 LGHNA and CDR2 YSLEER come from the germline V gene. CDR3 DNA sequence: TGCGCCAGCAGCTCCACCCAAGGACTAGGGTCCACAGATACGCAGTATTTT. Residues: CASSSTQGLGSTDTQYF.

This sequence joins TRBV7-9 and TRBJ2-5, with 13 bases fitting TRBD2. This CDR3 is 16 amino acids long. Germline V CDR1 and CDR2: SEHNR, FQNEAQ (reference sequence). Trimming at V came to 5 bases and at J to 2 bases, leaving 5 bases not matched to a gene. In DNA, the CDR3 is TGTGCCAGCAGCCCAGGGACTAGCGGGAATCAAGAGACCCAGTACTTC. It translates to CASSPGTSGNQETQYF.

This clone was observed once. The chain uses TRBV28 and TRBJ2-7, with a possible D match to TRBD2 (6 bases). The V gene lost 6 bases and the J gene lost 1 base, with 10 bases spanning the gap. There are 13 residues in the CDR3. Germline V CDR1 and CDR2: MDHEN, SYDVKM. The CDR3 DNA reads TGTGCCAGCAGAGAGGGGACTTCCTACGAGCAGTACTTC. Translated, it gives CASREGTSYEQYF. Based on the CDR3 plus reference TRBV28 and TRBJ2-7, the full variable domain is DVKVTQSSRYLVKRTGEKVFLECVQDMDHENMFWYRQDPGLGLRLIYFSYDVKMKEKGDIPEGYSVSREKKERFSLILESASTNQTSMYLCASREGTSYEQYFGPGTRLTVT.

This clone has just one count. The chain is built from TRBV10-1 and TRBJ2-3, with D maybe TRBD1 (5 bases). Germline V gene lookup returns CDR1 WNHNN and CDR2 SYGVQD (reference sequence). The CDR3 runs 14 residues. V dropped 4 bases and J dropped 5 bases, with 13 bases sitting between them. The CDR3 here is CASSGAYGQDTQYF. The CDR3, as DNA: TGCGCCAGCAGTGGCGCGTACGGACAAGATACGCAGTATTTT.

The chain is built from TRBV25-1 and TRBJ1-2; 7 positions match TRBD1. The CDR3 runs to 15 residues. The V segment lost 6 bases and the J segment 5 bases; nucleotides outside the gene matches: 12. CDR1 is MGHDK, CDR2 SYGVNS, per germline. CDR3 bases: TGTGCCAGCAGCCCGTCCGACAGGGAGAGGTATGGCTACACCTTC. The encoded protein is CASSPSDRERYGYTF.

This chain connects TRBV19 to TRBJ2-3, with D perhaps assigned TRBD1 or TRBD2 (6 bases each). V was shortened by 5 bases and J by 0 bases, with 12 bases between the two germline ends. The CDR3 spans 15 residues. Germline V gene lookup returns CDR1 LNHDA and CDR2 SQIVND (reference sequence). As DNA, the CDR3 is TGTGCCAGTAGTGGGAGGACAGTCAGCACAGATACGCAGTATTTT. Protein sequence: CASSGRTVSTDTQYF.

The DNA for the CDR3 is TGCAGCGTTGCCGAGGGATACGAGCAGTACTTC. Its translation is CSVAEGYEQYF. J is TRBJ2-7 and V is TRBV29-1; D might be TRBD2 (5 bases). The CDR3 contains 11 residues. Trimming stripped 4 bases from V and 4 bases from J, with 8 bases between. CDR1 and CDR2 from the germline V gene are SQVTM and ANQGSEA.

V usage is TRBV28 and J usage is TRBJ2-7, with 8 bases identical to TRBD2. Germline V gene sequence: CDR1 MDHEN, CDR2 SYDVKM. The V and J ends lost 4 bases and 6 bases, in that order; junction bases with no gene match: 11. The CDR3 is 15 residues long. The CDR3 loop reads CASSSGTRMKSEQYF. DNA for the CDR3: TGTGCCAGCAGTTCGGGGACTAGGATGAAGTCCGAGCAGTACTTC.

The gene calls are TRBV6-5 and TRBJ2-3; 10 positions match TRBD1. The CDR3 spans 15 residues. Germline V gene data show CDR1 as MNHEY and CDR2 as SVGAGI. The V gene end was trimmed by 0 bases and the J gene end by 5 bases; junction bases not matched to a gene: 2. The CDR3 DNA reads TGTGCCAGCAGTTACTCGACAGGGGGCGAAGATACGCAGTATTTT. Its protein is CASSYSTGGEDTQYF.

About this clone itself: At one end the junction does not follow the germline gene, possibly because of a read error. The chain employs TRBV11-1 and TRBJ2-6; D possibly corresponds to TRBD1 (6 bases). Germline CDR1 is SGHAT and CDR2 is FQDESV (reference sequence). The CDR3 totals 13 residues. Here the CDR3 DNA reads TGTGCCGGGGCGAGTTCAGGGGCCAACGCCCTGACTTTC. Translating it yields CAGASSGANALTF.

This clone has just a few counts. The V call is TRBV5-4, the J call TRBJ1-2, with no clear D. Germline-derived CDR1 and CDR2 are SGHNT and YYREEE (reference sequence). Trimming took off 2 bases at V and 7 bases at J, with 12 bases between the two ends. The CDR3 runs to 13 residues. This CDR3 is CASSFEGFRGYTF. DNA of the CDR3: TGTGCCAGCAGCTTTGAGGGCTTTCGTGGCTACACCTTC.

The chain has TRBV29-1 and TRBJ1-5; no definite D call. Germline CDR1 SQVTM, CDR2 ANQGSEA. This CDR3 comprises 12 residues. With 4 bases removed from V and 4 bases from J, the gap between germline ends came to 8 bases. Here the CDR3 DNA reads TGCAGCGTTGGTGATGGGAATCAGCCCCAGCATTTT. As protein: CSVGDGNQPQHF. The full variable domain, completed using reference TRBV29-1 and TRBJ1-5, is SAVISQKPSRDICQRGTSLTIQCQVDSQVTMMFWYRQQPGQSLTLIATANQGSEATYESGFVIDKFPISRPNLTFSTLTVSNMSPEDSSIYLCSVGDGNQPQHFGDGTRLSIL.

This clone appeared a single time. The chain is built from TRBV2 and TRBJ1-6, with 9 bases matching TRBD1. The trim removed 8 bases at V and 6 bases at J, leaving 8 bases unmatched. Germline assignment: CDR1 SNHLY and CDR2 FYNNEI. This CDR3 has 15 residues. The CDR3: CASVDGDRVNSPLHF. In DNA, the CDR3 is TGTGCCAGCGTCGACGGGGACAGGGTTAATTCACCCCTCCACTTT.

The chain is built from TRBV6-5 and TRBJ2-1, with a possible D match to TRBD1 (5 bases). The CDR3 totals 12 residues. Per the germline V gene, CDR1 is MNHEY and CDR2 is SVGAGI. V was clipped by 0 bases and J by 16 bases, with 13 bases between them. The DNA of the CDR3 is TGTGCCAGCAGTTACTCAACGACAGAGCTTTTCTTC. This gives the protein CASSYSTTELFF.

This clone was seen once. The chain has TRBV25-1 and TRBJ1-6; D call uncertain. CDR1 is MGHDK, CDR2 SYGVNS, per germline. The ends were cut back, 4 bases at V and 6 bases at J, with 13 bases in the middle. The CDR3 is 15 residues long. The CDR3 nucleotides read TGTGCCAGCAGTGCTTACCTTAGGACTAATTCACCCCTCCACTTT. It codes for CASSAYLRTNSPLHF.

The V and J genes are TRBV9 and TRBJ2-3; the D is unclear. Germline loops: CDR1 SGDLS, CDR2 YYNGEE. The V end was cut by 2 bases, the J end by 2 bases, with 9 bases between. This CDR3 comprises 14 residues. This CDR3 reads CASSVWSSTDTQYF. CDR3 nucleotides: TGTGCCAGCAGCGTTTGGTCGTCCACAGATACGCAGTATTTT.

This clone was counted between two and nine times. This chain links TRBV4-3 with TRBJ1-2, with 7 positions matching TRBD1. Trimming at V came to 5 bases and at J to 1 base, leaving 7 bases not matched to a gene. CDR1 is LGHNA, CDR2 YSLEER, per germline. The length of the CDR3 is 15 residues. Here the CDR3 reads CASSSPDRSNYGYTF. CDR3 in DNA: TGCGCCAGCAGCTCACCGGACAGGAGTAACTATGGCTACACCTTC.

The chain recombines TRBV19 with TRBJ2-2; D is tentatively TRBD1 or TRBD2 (6 bases each). V lost 5 bases to trimming and J lost 3 bases, with 19 bases between them. The CDR3 spans 17 residues. Germline CDR1 LNHDA, CDR2 SQIVND (reference sequence). The CDR3 loop is CASSPLRWGADTGELFF. CDR3 sequence (DNA): TGTGCCAGTAGTCCTCTTCGGTGGGGGGCCGACACCGGGGAGCTGTTTTTT.

V is TRBV28 and J is TRBJ1-1; D gene unclear. The V gene's germline CDR1 is MDHEN and CDR2 SYDVKM. Trimming cost V 5 bases and J 7 bases, with 20 bases left between them. CDR3 length: 15 residues. CDR3 sequence reads: CASSPREGRSREAFF. CDR3 coding DNA: TGTGCCAGCAGTCCAAGGGAGGGTCGGTCCCGTGAAGCTTTCTTT. Looking up the rest from reference TRBV28 and TRBJ1-1 gives the full variable domain: DVKVTQSSRYLVKRTGEKVFLECVQDMDHENMFWYRQDPGLGLRLIYFSYDVKMKEKGDIPEGYSVSREKKERFSLILESASTNQTSMYLCASSPREGRSREAFFGQGTRLTVV.

The chain recombines TRBV5-8 with TRBJ2-3, with D uncertain. Deletions cut 3 bases from V and 6 bases from J, with 14 bases between. This CDR3 spans 14 amino acids. CDR1 is SGHTS, CDR2 YDEGEE, per germline. CDR3 sequence reads: CASSSTSQTDTQYF. In nucleotides, the CDR3 is TGTGCCAGCAGCTCGACGTCCCAGACTGATACGCAGTATTTT.

CDR3 in amino acids: CASTSSPGDYGEQYF. Written as DNA, the CDR3 is TGTGCCAGCACCAGTTCTCCAGGGGACTACGGCGAGCAGTACTTC. The rearrangement joins TRBV6-5 to TRBJ2-7; tentatively, D is TRBD2 (7 bases). Germline V gene data show CDR1 as MNHEY and CDR2 as SVGAGI. There are 15 residues in the CDR3. Trimming left V 7 bases short and J 6 bases short, with 22 bases between.

The sample holds a few counts of this clone. The V call is TRBV2, the J call TRBJ2-1, with 9 nucleotides matching TRBD1. Trimming removed 6 bases from V and 9 bases from J; junction bases left unmatched: 12. CDR1 and CDR2 (germline): SNHLY, FYNNEI. The CDR3 spans 15 residues. The CDR3 spells CASRGPGTGWSEQFF. CDR3 DNA sequence: TGTGCCAGCAGAGGTCCCGGGACAGGGTGGAGTGAGCAGTTCTTC. The full variable domain, in which reference TRBV2 and TRBJ2-1 provide the parts outside the CDR3, is EPEVTQTPSHQVTQMGQEVILRCVPISNHLYFYWYRQILGQKVEFLVSFYNNEISEKSEIFDDQFSVERPDGSNFTLKIRSTKLEDSAMYFCASRGPGTGWSEQFFGPGTRLTVL.

The chain recombines TRBV11-3 with TRBJ2-5; 10 bases fit TRBD2. Germline lookup yields CDR1 SGHNT and CDR2 YENEEA. V was clipped by 1 base and J by 7 bases; unmatched bases: 9. This CDR3 contains 16 residues. CDR3 nucleotides: TGTGCCAGCAGCTTAGGAGTAGCGGGGGGCGTTGGGACCCAGTACTTC. This codes for CASSLGVAGGVGTQYF.

V usage is TRBV29-1 and J usage is TRBJ2-7, with 8 positions matching TRBD1. CDR1 is SQVTM and CDR2 is ANQGSEA in the germline V gene. Unmatched junction bases numbered 4, after V lost 4 bases and J lost 5 bases. The CDR3 sequence is 12 residues long. The CDR3 loop reads CSVAGQGHEQYF. CDR3 nucleotide sequence: TGCAGCGTTGCTGGACAGGGTCACGAGCAGTACTTC.